This T cell receptor beta chain comes out of a study of metastatic and nonmetastatic thyroid tumors. Details on this clone: An end of the junction does not agree with germline; a read error may underlie this.

TCRdb re-clonotyped the PCR reads via MiXCR. The table records tens of thousands of clones, 20% to 25% of them present only once. Not a single patient had been given any form of treatment at any point before undergoing thyroid surgery. CDR3 length equals 17 residues. Looked up from germline, CDR1 is SGHAT and CDR2 is FQNNGV. This sequence joins TRBV11-2 and TRBJ2-5; TRBD2 agrees at 8 bases. Sequenced input: blood. The clonotype was recovered from a female donor with papillary thyroid cancer or a benign thyroid nodule (not recorded which). Some clones in this sample may be carry-over from other donors' samples. In nucleotides, the CDR3 is TGTGCCAGCAGCATAGATGGGGTGAGCGGGAGTGGTGAGACGCAGTACTTC. Protein sequence: CASSIDGVSGSGETQYF. The complete variable domain, with remaining parts taken from reference TRBV11-2 and TRBJ2-5, reads EAGVAQSPRYKIIEKRQSVAFWCNPISGHATLYWYQQILGQGPKLLIQFQNNGVVDDSQLPKDRFSAERLKGVDSTLKIQPAKLEDSAVYLCASSIDGVSGSGETQYFGPGTRLLVL.